This record looks at one TCR beta chain sequence and its context. Antigen unknown. Compared with germline, one end of the junction differs, possibly owing to a read error. Study outcomes and limitations: Tumor memory CD4+ T cell TCR gene usage clustered with blood and lymph node memory CD4+ cells and lymph node naive CD4+ cells. Tumor Treg TCRs overlapped most with tumor naive CD4+ cells. Larger-cohort validation covered only one TCR beta V-J rearrangement.

CDR3 size: 11 residues. Germline V lookup: CDR1 LNHDA, CDR2 SQIVND (reference sequence). Treg sorting used a CD4+CD25+CD127-/low gate. Semi-nested PCR with Nested Universal Primer A followed constant-region reverse priming of full-length variable regions. One entry per CDR3 protein results from TCRdb running MiXCR on the 5' RACE reads. The sample includes around 10,000 distinct CDR3 sequences, under 35% of them seen just once. The sample comprised Tregs sorted from a lymph node. The V and J genes are TRBV19 and TRBJ2-7, with unresolved D. This TCR was sampled from a female donor with breast cancer. CDR3 in DNA: TGTGCCGGTAGTTCCACCTACGAGCAGTACTTC. Translated, it gives CAGSSTYEQYF.